The source of this T cell receptor (beta chain) is a study of T cells after posttransplantation cyclophosphamide. Broader study findings: Recipient CMV seropositivity and CMV reactivation strongly tracked TRB clonality. Tissue-infiltrating T cells from skin or gut overlapped little with blood T cells. Donor-recipient repertoire similarity was low at 1-2 months, rising over year one.

V shed 7 bases and J 12 bases; nucleotides not matched to a gene: 17. The germline V gene encodes CDR1 MNHEY and CDR2 SVGEGT. The CDR3 is 15 amino acids. TCRdb's table, derived via immunoSEQ multiplex PCR, lists solely in-frame clones and lacks some. Found here are tens of thousands of clones, no singletons; the ten largest cover roughly 6.7%. This clone has ten or more counts. Its antigen remains unknown. The related graft donor's blood sample was taken on the day of bone marrow donation. The V gene is TRBV6-2 or TRBV6-3, the J gene TRBJ2-1; TRBD2 matches 8 bases. The sample consisted of PBMCs. The sequence derives from a woman aged 45-60 years in good health and a related stem cell transplant donor. CDR3 amino acids: CASNPRALAASGQFF. The CDR3 nucleotides are TGTGCCAGCAACCCCCGGGCACTAGCGGCATCTGGGCAGTTCTTC.